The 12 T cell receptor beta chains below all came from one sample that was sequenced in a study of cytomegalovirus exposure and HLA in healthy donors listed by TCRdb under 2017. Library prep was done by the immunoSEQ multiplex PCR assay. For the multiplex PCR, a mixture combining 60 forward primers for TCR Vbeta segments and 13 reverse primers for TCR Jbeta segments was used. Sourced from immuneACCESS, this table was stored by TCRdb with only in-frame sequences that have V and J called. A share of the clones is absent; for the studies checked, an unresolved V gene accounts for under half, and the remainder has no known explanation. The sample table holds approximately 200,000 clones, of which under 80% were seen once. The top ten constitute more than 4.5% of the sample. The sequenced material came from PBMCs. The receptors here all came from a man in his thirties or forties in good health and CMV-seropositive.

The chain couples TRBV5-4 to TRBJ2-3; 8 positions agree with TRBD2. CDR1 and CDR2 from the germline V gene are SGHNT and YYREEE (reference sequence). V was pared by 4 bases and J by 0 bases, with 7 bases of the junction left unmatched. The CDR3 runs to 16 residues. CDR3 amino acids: CASSPGGLGSTDTQYF. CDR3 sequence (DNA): TGTGCCAGCAGCCCTGGGGGACTAGGAAGCACAGATACGCAGTATTTT.

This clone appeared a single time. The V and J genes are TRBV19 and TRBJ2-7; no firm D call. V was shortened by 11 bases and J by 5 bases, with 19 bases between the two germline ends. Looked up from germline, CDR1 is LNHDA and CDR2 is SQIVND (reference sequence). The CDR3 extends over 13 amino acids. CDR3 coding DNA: TGTGCCTCCCAGGCAGGTCCGTCCGACGAGCAGTACTTC. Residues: CASQAGPSDEQYF.

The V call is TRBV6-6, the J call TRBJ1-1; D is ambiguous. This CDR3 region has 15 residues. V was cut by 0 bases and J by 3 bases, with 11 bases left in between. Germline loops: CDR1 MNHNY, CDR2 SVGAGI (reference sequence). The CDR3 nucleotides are TGTGCCAGCAGTTACTCCCCTGCGGGGTACACTGAAGCTTTCTTT. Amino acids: CASSYSPAGYTEAFF.

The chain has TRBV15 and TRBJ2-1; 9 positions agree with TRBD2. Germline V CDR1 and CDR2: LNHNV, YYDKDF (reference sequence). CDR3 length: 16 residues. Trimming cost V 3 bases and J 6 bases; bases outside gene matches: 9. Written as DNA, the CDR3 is TGTGCCACCAGCAGGGGGATGGGCGGGGGGGCCAATGAGCAGTTCTTC. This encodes CATSRGMGGGANEQFF. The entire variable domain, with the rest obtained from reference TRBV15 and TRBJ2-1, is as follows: DAMVIQNPRYQVTQFGKPVTLSCSQTLNHNVMYWYQQKSSQAPKLLFHYYDKDFNNEADTPDNFQSRRPNTSFCFLDIRSPGLGDTAMYLCATSRGMGGGANEQFFGPGTRLTVL.

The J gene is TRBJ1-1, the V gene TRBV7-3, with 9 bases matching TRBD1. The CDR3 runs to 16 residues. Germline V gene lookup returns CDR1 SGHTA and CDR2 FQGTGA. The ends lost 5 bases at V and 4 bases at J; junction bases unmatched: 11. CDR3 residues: CASSATGGRLGTEAFF. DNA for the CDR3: TGTGCCAGCAGCGCCACAGGGGGCCGGCTTGGCACTGAAGCTTTCTTT.

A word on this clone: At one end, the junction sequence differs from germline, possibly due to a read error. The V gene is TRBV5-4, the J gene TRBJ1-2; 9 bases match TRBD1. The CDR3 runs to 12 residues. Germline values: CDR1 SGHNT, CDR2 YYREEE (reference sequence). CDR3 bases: TGTGCCAGCAGCCGGGACAGGGACCATCCTTTCTTC. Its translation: CASSRDRDHPFF.

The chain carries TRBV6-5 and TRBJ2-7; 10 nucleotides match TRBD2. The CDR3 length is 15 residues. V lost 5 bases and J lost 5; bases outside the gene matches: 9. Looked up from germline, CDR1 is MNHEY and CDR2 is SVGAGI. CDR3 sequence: CASSKLAGRLDEQYF. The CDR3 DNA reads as TGTGCCAGCAGTAAACTAGCGGGGAGATTAGACGAGCAGTACTTC.

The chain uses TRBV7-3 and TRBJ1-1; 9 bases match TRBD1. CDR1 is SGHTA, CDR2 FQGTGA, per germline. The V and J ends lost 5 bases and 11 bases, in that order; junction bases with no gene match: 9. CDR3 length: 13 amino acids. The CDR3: CASSPGQGLGAFF. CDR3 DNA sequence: TGTGCCAGCAGCCCGGGACAGGGATTAGGGGCTTTCTTT.

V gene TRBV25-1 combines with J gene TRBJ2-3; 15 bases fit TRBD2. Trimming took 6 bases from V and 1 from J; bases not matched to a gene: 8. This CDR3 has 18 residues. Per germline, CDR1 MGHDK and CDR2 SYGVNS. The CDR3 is CASSEGGLAGGGTDTQYF. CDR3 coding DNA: TGTGCCAGCAGCGAAGGGGGACTAGCGGGGGGAGGCACAGATACGCAGTATTTT.

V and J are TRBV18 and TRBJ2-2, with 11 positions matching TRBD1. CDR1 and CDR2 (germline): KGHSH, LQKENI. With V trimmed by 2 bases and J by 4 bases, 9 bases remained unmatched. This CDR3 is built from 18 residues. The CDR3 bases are TGTGCCAGCTCACCAGCGAAGCCCGGGACAGGGGGCACCGGGGAGCTGTTTTTT. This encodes CASSPAKPGTGGTGELFF.

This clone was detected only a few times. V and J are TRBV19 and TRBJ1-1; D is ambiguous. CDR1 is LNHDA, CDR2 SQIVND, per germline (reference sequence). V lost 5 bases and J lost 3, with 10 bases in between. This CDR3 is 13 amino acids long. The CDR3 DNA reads TGTGCCAGTAGTCCGAGCCGGGACACTGAAGCTTTCTTT. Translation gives CASSPSRDTEAFF. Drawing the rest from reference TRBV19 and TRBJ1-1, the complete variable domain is DGGITQSPKYLFRKEGQNVTLSCEQNLNHDAMYWYRQDPGQGLRLIYYSQIVNDFQKGDIAEGYSVSREKKESFPLTVTSAQKNPTAFYLCASSPSRDTEAFFGQGTRLTVV.

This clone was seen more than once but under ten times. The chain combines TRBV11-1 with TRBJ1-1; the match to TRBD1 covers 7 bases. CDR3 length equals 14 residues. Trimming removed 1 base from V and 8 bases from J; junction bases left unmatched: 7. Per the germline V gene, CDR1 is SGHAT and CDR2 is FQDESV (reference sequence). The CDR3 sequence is CASSLDMGTVEAFF. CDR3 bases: TGTGCCAGCAGCTTAGATATGGGGACAGTCGAAGCTTTCTTT.